This T cell receptor beta chain appears in the sequencing data of a study of T-cell memory formation after mild COVID-19. Study summary: Largely donor-specific TCR clusters were found. Study results and limitations: SARS-CoV-2 specificity was not confirmed for second-wave clones peaking on day 37. Mainly CM and EM harbored the contracting CD4+ clones; mainly EMRA harbored the CD8+ ones. Some responding clones appeared in pre-infection memory, suggesting cross-reactive memory joined.

The CDR3 length is 16 residues. V was pared by 5 bases and J by 3 bases, with 17 bases between. CDR1 is SEHNR, CDR2 FQNEAQ, per germline (reference sequence). There are a few counts of this clonotype. Its antigen is unknown. In TCRdb, the 5' RACE reads were re-called with MiXCR into one record per CDR3 protein. The table shows 150,000 or so distinct CDR3 sequences, with more than 14% occurring only once. The sample was PBMCs or a T cell subset sorted from them (not recorded which). This sequence was found in an adult woman who had mild COVID-19 (a few samples of this study predate the infection). Cell type and time point are not known. The gene calls are TRBV7-9 and TRBJ2-1; D is unclear. The CDR3 region is CASSPVTGRDYNEQFF. CDR3 nucleotide sequence: TGTGCCAGCAGCCCCGTCACGGGCAGAGACTACAATGAGCAGTTCTTC.